This TCR beta chain stems from a study of cytomegalovirus exposure and HLA in healthy donors. In the study overall: Most donors, 70% to 85% of over 350 genotyped, fell in the Caucasian-associated ancestry cluster.

In regard to this clone: Its antigen is undetermined.

The PCR employed 60 Vbeta primers together with 13 Jbeta primers. Clones were read by immunoSEQ multiplex PCR, and TCRdb kept only the in-frame ones, dropping some. The sample yields 150,000 to 200,000 clones, around 80% seen once. Germline V gene data show CDR1 as SEHNR and CDR2 as FQNEAQ (reference sequence). There are 14 residues in the CDR3. J was trimmed by 6 bases and V by 2 bases; bases with no gene match: 6. Study-wide points: Most subjects had HLA-A and HLA-B alleles reportedly predicted accurately by TCR beta sequences.

The sequenced sample was PBMCs. The genes are TRBV7-9 and TRBJ1-2; 7 bases are a match to TRBD1. The clonotype originates from a woman younger than 45 in good health and CMV-seropositive. CDR3 in amino acids: CASSLPRQGNGYTF. The CDR3 DNA follows: TGTGCCAGCAGCTTACCACGACAGGGAAATGGCTACACCTTC.